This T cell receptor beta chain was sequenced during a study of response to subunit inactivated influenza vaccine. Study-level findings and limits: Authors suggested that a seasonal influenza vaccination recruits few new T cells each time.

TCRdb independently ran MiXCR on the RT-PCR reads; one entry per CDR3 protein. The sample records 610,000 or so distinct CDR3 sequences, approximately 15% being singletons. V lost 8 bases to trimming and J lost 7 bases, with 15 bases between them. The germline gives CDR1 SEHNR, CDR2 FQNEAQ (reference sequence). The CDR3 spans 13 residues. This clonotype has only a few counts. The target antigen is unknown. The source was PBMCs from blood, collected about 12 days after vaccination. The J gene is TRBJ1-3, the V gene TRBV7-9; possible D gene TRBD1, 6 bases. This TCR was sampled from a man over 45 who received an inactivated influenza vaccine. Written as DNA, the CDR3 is TGTGCCAGCTCCAACAGGGTTGGGAACACCATATATTTT. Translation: CASSNRVGNTIYF. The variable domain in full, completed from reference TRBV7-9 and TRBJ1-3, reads DTGVSQNPRHKITKRGQNVTFRCDPISEHNRLYWYRQTLGQGPEFLTYFQNEAQLEKSRLLSDRFSAERPKGSFSTLEIQRTEQGDSAMYLCASSNRVGNTIYFGEGSWLTVV.